One TCR beta chain is described in this entry. Its binding antigen is unknown. One base away there is no much larger clone; base qualities are not given. The data stem from a study of technical replicates of blood from a few donors (dated by TCRdb to the late 2010s). The library was generated by the immunoSEQ multiplex PCR assay. Not all clones reach the TCRdb copy of this immuneACCESS table, which keeps in-frame sequences only. Checked studies attribute under half of the gap to unresolved V genes and leave the rest unexplained. For this sample the table gives some 57,000 clones, of which 85% to 90% were detected only once. Of the sample, 4% to 5.5% falls within the top ten clones. Trimming at the junction amounts to 2 bases on V and 0 bases on J, and the germline ends lie 8 bases apart. CDR1 and CDR2, per the germline V gene (reference sequence), are SEHNR and FQNEAQ. The CDR3 goes from the cysteine to the phenylalanine over 15 residues. CDR3 DNA only is kept here, 45 bases in frame from base 1.

This receptor was obtained from a human donor in good health. Some clones in this sample may be carry-over from other donors' samples. The chain employs TRBV7-9 and TRBJ2-1, with the D gene not confidently named. The sequenced material came from PBMCs. The DNA sequence is TGTGCCAGCAGCTTACCTCCTAGCTCCTACAATGAGCAGTTCTTC. Translated, it reads CASSLPPSSYNEQFF.